Listed below are T cell receptor beta chains from one sample, sequenced in a study of technical replicates of blood from a few donors. Clones were read by immunoSEQ multiplex PCR, and TCRdb kept only the in-frame ones, dropping some. The sample comprises 75,000 to 95,000 clones, almost 97% of which are singletons, and around 0.4% rests with the top ten. Sequencing was done on a sample of T cells isolated from PBMCs. The receptors shown here come from a human donor in good health. Each CDR3 is given with its conserved first and last residue. Fields, in order: V gene, J gene, D gene, clone size, CDR3 protein, CDR3 DNA. The D gene is left open where the match is weak. Clone sizes are given selectively: once, few, many, or a class where the clone is expanded.

>TRBV19|TRBJ1-2|TRBD1|NA
CASSLKGQGANTF
TGTGCCAGTAGTCTCAAAGGACAGGGGGCGAACACCTTC
>TRBV19|TRBJ1-5|NA|NA
CASNAGGWEDQPQHF
TGTGCCAGTAACGCCGGAGGGTGGGAGGATCAGCCCCAGCATTTT
>TRBV6-5|TRBJ2-7|NA|NA
CASSYSRGPLSYEQYF
TGTGCCAGCAGTTACTCCAGAGGGCCTCTTTCCTACGAGCAGTACTTC
>TRBV11-3|TRBJ2-7|NA|NA
CASSLRTPYEQYF
TGTGCCAGCAGCTTAAGGACACCATACGAGCAGTACTTC
>TRBV4-1|TRBJ2-7|NA|once
CASSQDIPPVARSYEQYF
TGCGCCAGCAGCCAAGATATCCCGCCCGTGGCGCGGTCCTACGAGCAGTACTTC
>TRBV5-1|TRBJ1-1|NA|NA
CASSLVSGNTEAFF
TGCGCCAGCAGCTTGGTATCCGGTAACACTGAAGCTTTCTTT
>TRBV12-5|TRBJ1-2|NA|NA
CASGNYRATLYGYTF
TGTGCTAGTGGTAACTACAGGGCCACCCTCTATGGCTACACCTTC
>TRBV2|TRBJ1-2|NA|NA
CASKGEGGGYTF
TGTGCCAGCAAGGGAGAAGGTGGCGGCTACACCTTC
>TRBV19|TRBJ1-2|NA|NA
CASTLARDNNYGYTF
TGTGCCAGTACCCTAGCACGGGACAATAACTATGGCTACACCTTC
>TRBV6-5|TRBJ1-1|TRBD1|NA
CASSNYRGDDTEAFF
TGTGCCAGCAGCAACTACAGGGGAGATGACACTGAAGCTTTCTTT
>TRBV7-8|TRBJ2-4|NA|NA
CASSLVTGTMDIQYF
TGTGCCAGCAGCTTAGTTACAGGGACGATGGACATTCAGTACTTC
>TRBV13|TRBJ1-4|NA|once
CASSMGLDEKLFF
TGTGCCAGCAGCATGGGACTTGATGAAAAACTGTTTTTT
>TRBV10-3|TRBJ2-5|NA|once
CAISASIQETQYF
TGTGCCATCAGTGCGTCCATCCAAGAGACCCAGTACTTC
>TRBV5-4|TRBJ2-2|TRBD2|NA
CASSLDLAGFTGELFF
TGTGCCAGCAGCCTGGATCTAGCGGGCTTCACCGGGGAGCTGTTTTTT
>TRBV6-1|TRBJ2-2|TRBD1|NA
CASSRDRNTGELFF
TGTGCCAGCAGCCGGGACAGGAACACCGGGGAGCTGTTTTTT
>TRBV7-6|TRBJ1-4|NA|NA
CASSLEGGGIGEKLFF
TGTGCCAGCAGCTTAGAGGGTGGGGGCATCGGAGAAAAACTGTTTTTT
>TRBV10-1|TRBJ2-3|TRBD1|NA
CASRPKERGQGAGADTQYF
TGCGCCAGCAGGCCGAAAGAAAGAGGACAGGGGGCGGGAGCAGATACGCAGTATTTT
>TRBV6-4|TRBJ2-1|NA|NA
CASSDWTNEQFF
TGTGCCAGCAGTGACTGGACAAATGAGCAGTTCTTC
>TRBV28|TRBJ2-4|NA|NA
CASSFGREVNIQYF
TGTGCCAGCAGTTTCGGGCGGGAAGTGAACATTCAGTACTTC
>TRBV27|TRBJ1-1|TRBD1|NA
CASSRRQGGTEAFF
TGTGCCAGCAGCCGCCGACAGGGGGGCACTGAAGCTTTCTTT
>TRBV9|TRBJ1-5|NA|NA
CASSSHGGEDQPQHF
TGTGCCAGCAGCTCCCATGGGGGGGAGGATCAGCCCCAGCATTTT
>TRBV5-4|TRBJ2-3|TRBD2|NA
CASSPSGLTDTQYF
TGTGCCAGCAGCCCTAGCGGGTTAACAGATACGCAGTATTTT
>TRBV28|TRBJ2-7|TRBD1|NA
CASSLPDRDREQYF
TGTGCCAGCAGTTTACCTGACAGGGATCGCGAGCAGTACTTC
>TRBV7-6|TRBJ2-7|TRBD2|NA
CASSLGLAGGEQYF
TGTGCCAGCAGCTTAGGGCTAGCGGGAGGCGAGCAGTACTTC
>TRBV5-4|TRBJ2-5|TRBD2|NA
CASSLSGRAEETQYF
TGTGCCAGCAGCTTGAGCGGGAGGGCCGAGGAGACCCAGTACTTC
>TRBV19|TRBJ2-1|TRBD2|NA
CASSGTSGIDEQFF
TGTGCCAGCTCCGGGACTAGCGGGATTGATGAGCAGTTCTTC
>TRBV9|TRBJ2-3|NA|NA
CASSVSGGRTDTQYF
TGTGCCAGCAGCGTGAGTGGGGGGAGGACAGATACGCAGTATTTT
>TRBV13|TRBJ2-7|NA|NA
CASSLGPVTYEQYF
TGTGCCAGCAGCTTAGGCCCGGTAACCTACGAGCAGTACTTC
>TRBV27|TRBJ1-1|NA|NA
CASSPTPTMAEAFF
TGTGCCAGCAGTCCAACACCGACAATGGCTGAAGCTTTCTTT
>TRBV27|TRBJ2-2|NA|NA
CASSFIQLGTGELFF
TGTGCCAGCAGTTTTATACAGTTAGGAACCGGGGAGCTGTTTTTT
>TRBV5-1|TRBJ2-1|TRBD2|NA
CASSRGDTGGYNEQFF
TGCGCCAGCAGCCGTGGGGATACGGGGGGCTACAATGAGCAGTTCTTC
>TRBV6-5|TRBJ2-7|NA|NA
CASSYGLSSYEQYF
TGTGCCAGCAGTTATGGGCTAAGCTCCTACGAGCAGTACTTC
>TRBV13|TRBJ2-1|NA|once
CASSSLDQTSLGGTYNEQFF
TGTGCCAGCAGCTCCCTCGATCAGACTAGTTTAGGTGGCACCTACAATGAGCAGTTCTTC
>TRBV4-2|TRBJ1-1|TRBD1|NA
CASSHPNSGTGSEAFF
TGTGCCAGCAGCCATCCTAATAGTGGGACAGGATCTGAAGCTTTCTTT
>TRBV29-1|TRBJ2-7|NA|once
CSGRGGSSYEQYF
TGCAGCGGGAGAGGCGGCAGCTCCTACGAGCAGTACTTC
>TRBV6-6|TRBJ2-1|NA|NA
CASSSSGNEQFF
TGTGCCAGCTCTTCATCCGGCAATGAGCAGTTCTTC
>TRBV10-3|TRBJ2-5|TRBD1|NA
CAISAPGQGRETQYF
TGTGCCATCAGTGCACCGGGACAGGGAAGAGAGACCCAGTACTTC